This T cell receptor beta chain was observed in a study of T cell responses to AZD1222 COVID-19 vaccine. The CDR3 contains 16 residues. The V end lost 4 bases, the J end lost 5 bases, and 20 bases lay between the germline ends. Germline CDR1 is LGHDT and CDR2 is YNNKEL (reference sequence). Study findings and constraints: Scientists sampled the repertoires only once the peak T cell response had passed.

Profiling relied on immunoSEQ multiplex PCR, and the TCRdb table lists in-frame clones only, not all of them. There are roughly 180,000 clones in the sample; about nine tenths occur only once, and around 3% lies in the top ten. Concerning this clone: As yet, its antigen is unknown.

This chain joins TRBV3-1 (or the pseudogene TRBV3-2) and TRBJ1-1; perhaps TRBD1 as D (5 bases). The source is an adult in good health. The sample consisted of peripheral blood, taken on day 0 of AZD1222 vaccination. CDR3 bases: TGTGCCAGCAGCCCCCGGGCCGGGGAAGGGGTGACTGAAGCTTTCTTT. It is translated as CASSPRAGEGVTEAFF.